Listed below are T cell receptor beta chains from one sample, sequenced in a study of cytomegalovirus exposure and HLA in healthy donors. Here immunoSEQ multiplex PCR was the method, and the copy in TCRdb shows in-frame clones only, minus some. The repertoire has about 160,000 clones, 81% of them found once; the top ten carry less than 15%. The sequenced material came from PBMCs. The receptors were sampled from a woman aged 45-59 years in good health and CMV-seronegative. The CDR3 runs from the conserved cysteine through the conserved F or W. The order of the fields is clone size, V gene, D gene, J gene, CDR3 DNA, CDR3 protein. The D gene is left open where the match is weak. Only some rows state a clone size, as once, few, many or a class for expanded clones.

NA	TRBV4-3	TRBD1	TRBJ1-1	TGCGCCAGCAGCCATCTGGACAGGGACGCTGAAGCTTCCTTT	CASSHLDRDAEASF
NA	TRBV19	TRBD1	TRBJ1-1	TGTGCCAGTAGTATAGTAACAGGGGGGACTGAAGCTTTCTTT	CASSIVTGGTEAFF
few	TRBV2	TRBD2	TRBJ2-5	TGTGCCAGCAGTGAAGCGGGGGGAGGGTTTCGAGAGACCCAGTACTTC	CASSEAGGGFRETQYF
NA	TRBV7-2	TRBD1	TRBJ1-1	TGTGCCAGCAGCTTAGATGCGGACAGGGAGATTATAATCTCTGAAGCTTTCTTT	CASSLDADREIIISEAFF
NA	TRBV5-1	NA	TRBJ1-1	TGCGCCAGCAGCTTGGCATTTTGGGGGGGACATGAAGCTTTCTTT	CASSLAFWGGHEAFF
NA	TRBV5-1	TRBD1	TRBJ2-1	TGCGCCAGCAGCCTCCAACGGGACAGGGGTGAGCAGTTCTTC	CASSLQRDRGEQFF
NA	TRBV7-9	TRBD1	TRBJ1-1	TGTGCCAGCAGCTTGACAGGGGCCCCTGAAGCTTTCTTT	CASSLTGAPEAFF
NA	TRBV4-2	NA	TRBJ2-1	TGTGCCAGCAGCCAAGTTGAGAGCGAACCGTTCTTC	CASSQVESEPFF
NA	TRBV6-5	TRBD1	TRBJ1-1	TGTGCCAGCAGTTATAGCAATCCGGGACAGAGGACTGAAGCTTTCTTT	CASSYSNPGQRTEAFF
NA	TRBV27	TRBD2	TRBJ2-3	TGTGCCAGCAGTTTGGGACTAGCGGGGTCACTGGCAGATACGCAGTATTTT	CASSLGLAGSLADTQYF
NA	TRBV7-6	TRBD1	TRBJ2-7	TGTGCCAGCAGCTTAGCAGGACAGGGGGTCTACGAGCAGTACTTC	CASSLAGQGVYEQYF
NA	TRBV4-2	TRBD2	TRBJ2-1	TGTGCCAGCAGCCAAACACTAGCGGGAGGGCCCCGGGATGAGCAGTTCTTC	CASSQTLAGGPRDEQFF
NA	TRBV11-3	TRBD1	TRBJ2-3	TGTGCCAGCAGCTTAGATCTGGGACAGGGGTTAGATACGCAGTATTTT	CASSLDLGQGLDTQYF
NA	TRBV6-1	NA	TRBJ1-3	TGTGCCAGCAGCAGTGGGCGCTCTGGAAACACCATATATTTT	CASSSGRSGNTIYF
NA	TRBV28	TRBD1	TRBJ1-4	TGTGCCAGCAAGGCAGGGGGAGTCGCTAGGTATGAAAAACTGTTTTTT	CASKAGGVARYEKLFF
NA	TRBV2	TRBD1	TRBJ2-2	TGTGCCAGCAGCCTGCTGGGACAGGTAATCGGGGAGCTGTTTTTT	CASSLLGQVIGELFF
NA	TRBV10-3	NA	TRBJ2-5	TGTGCCATCAGTGAGTCGGTTCGACAGCAAGAGACCCAGTACTTC	CAISESVRQQETQYF
NA	TRBV7-2	NA	TRBJ2-1	TGTGCCAGCAGCTTAGGACACGAGAATGAGCAGTTCTTC	CASSLGHENEQFF
NA	TRBV5-1	TRBD2	TRBJ2-1	TGCGCCAGCAGCCCAGGGGTAGCGGGAGGGTCGTGGAATGAGCAGTTCTTC	CASSPGVAGGSWNEQFF
few	TRBV5-5	NA	TRBJ2-7	TGTGCCAGCAGCTTGGGACAATCCTACGAGCAGTACTTC	CASSLGQSYEQYF
once	TRBV18	NA	TRBJ2-2	TGTGCCAGCTCACCACAATCTTACACCGGGGAGCTGTTTTTT	CASSPQSYTGELFF
NA	TRBV29-1	NA	TRBJ1-1	TGCAGCGTTGAGGTAGGGGGAAGCACTGAAGCTTTCTTT	CSVEVGGSTEAFF
few	TRBV6-6	TRBD1	TRBJ1-1	TGTGCCAGCAGTTATTCGGTGGACAGGGGGAACACTGAAGCTTTCTTT	CASSYSVDRGNTEAFF
NA	TRBV7-9	NA	TRBJ2-7	TGTTCCAGCAGCTTCCCTACTGAGGAGCAGTACTTC	CSSSFPTEEQYF
NA	TRBV7-2	NA	TRBJ2-5	TGTGCCAGCAGCCCCTCCCGGTTAAGAGAGACCCAGTACTTC	CASSPSRLRETQYF
NA	TRBV6-5	TRBD1	TRBJ2-1	TGTGCCAGCAGCCCTGGACAGGGGAACAATGAGCAGTTCTTC	CASSPGQGNNEQFF
NA	TRBV4-3	NA	TRBJ2-5	TGCGCCAGCAGCCAGGTAGCGAGGGCGGGGGAGACCCAGTACTTC	CASSQVARAGETQYF
NA	TRBV27	NA	TRBJ1-5	TGTGCCAGCAGTTTAGCGACAGAGGGCAATCAGCCCCAGCATTTT	CASSLATEGNQPQHF
NA	TRBV7-6	TRBD2	TRBJ2-1	TGTGCCAGCAGCCGCGGGGGGCCGGAGAGAGAGCAGTTCTTC	CASSRGGPEREQFF
NA	TRBV5-8	TRBD2	TRBJ2-7	TGTGCCAGCAGCTTGGAGGCTAGCGGAACCTACGAGCAGTACTTC	CASSLEASGTYEQYF
NA	TRBV27	NA	TRBJ1-2	TGTGCCAGCAGTTTATACTCCACAGGGCCCTATGGCTACACCTTC	CASSLYSTGPYGYTF
once	TRBV5-6	NA	TRBJ1-1	TGTGCCAGCAGCGTAGGGGTGCCGGGCACTGAAGCTTTCTTT	CASSVGVPGTEAFF
few	TRBV7-9	TRBD2	TRBJ2-3	TGTGCCAGCAGCTTAGGACTAGCGGGGAGAGCAGATACGCAGTATTTT	CASSLGLAGRADTQYF
NA	TRBV19	TRBD2	TRBJ2-1	TGTGCCAGTAGTATAGACAGCGGGAGTAGCGATGAGCAGTTCTTC	CASSIDSGSSDEQFF
NA	TRBV21-1	NA	TRBJ1-6	TGTGCCAGCAGCAAAGCGAGACAGCCGAGCTCCTATAATTCACCCCTCCACTTT	CASSKARQPSSYNSPLHF
few	TRBV7-2	NA	TRBJ1-5	TGTGCCAGCAGCTTAAATAGGGAGGGAGGCGGTCATTTT	CASSLNREGGGHF
NA	TRBV5-1	NA	TRBJ1-1	TGCGCCAGCAGCTCCAACAGGGAGAACACTGAAGCTTTCTTT	CASSSNRENTEAFF
once	TRBV4-1	TRBD1	TRBJ1-2	TGCGCCAGCAGCCAAGGACAGGGGGTGGGTTATGGCTACACCTTC	CASSQGQGVGYGYTF
NA	TRBV7-9	NA	TRBJ1-4	TGTTCCAGCAGACGAGGGCCAGGGGTTGGGGAAAAACTGTTTTTT	CSSRRGPGVGEKLFF
NA	TRBV25-1	NA	TRBJ1-4	TGTGCCAGCAGTGATGGGAGCCGGGAAAAACTGTTTTTT	CASSDGSREKLFF
NA	TRBV27	TRBD1	TRBJ1-5	TGTGCCAGCAGGTCGACCGGGACAGGGGGCAGCAATCAGCCCCAGCATTTT	CASRSTGTGGSNQPQHF
NA	TRBV6-1	NA	TRBJ2-1	TGTGCCGGAGTTTCCTACAATGAGCAGTTCTTC	CAGVSYNEQFF
NA	TRBV5-1	TRBD1	TRBJ1-5	TGCGCCAGCAGCCCCCTCGGACAGGGGGCAGGTCAGCCCCAGCATTTT	CASSPLGQGAGQPQHF
NA	TRBV5-8	NA	TRBJ1-1	TGTGCCAGCAGCTTGGTTGGTGGGGGGGACACTGAAGCTTTCTTT	CASSLVGGGDTEAFF
NA	TRBV27	TRBD2	TRBJ2-3	TGTGCCAGCAGTCGGACTAGCGGGGCAGGCACAGATACGCAGTATTTT	CASSRTSGAGTDTQYF
NA	TRBV5-6	TRBD1	TRBJ1-4	TGTGCCAGCAGCTTCGGCAGGGGGCTTGAACTGTTTTTT	CASSFGRGLELFF
NA	TRBV6-6	NA	TRBJ1-2	TGTGCCAGCACCAAGAGGCGGGGGGAGTCTCTTGGCTACACCTTC	CASTKRRGESLGYTF
few	TRBV4-2	NA	TRBJ1-5	TGTGCCAGCAGCCAAGATCAGGAGGGGTCCAAGTCAGCCCAGCATTTT	CASSQDQEGSKSAQHF
NA	TRBV29-1	NA	TRBJ2-3	TGCAGCGTTGATGAACAGACCGTTGGAGATACGCAGTATTTT	CSVDEQTVGDTQYF
NA	TRBV7-9	NA	TRBJ1-4	TGTGCCAGCAGCGGAGATCGTAGCGATGAAAAACTGTTTTTT	CASSGDRSDEKLFF
NA	TRBV7-2	NA	TRBJ1-1	TGTGCCAGCAGCTTCTGGGGGCTAGACACTGAAGCTTTCTTT	CASSFWGLDTEAFF
NA	TRBV13	TRBD1	TRBJ2-3	TGTGCCAGCAGCTCCGGGACAGGGACAGATACGCAGTATTTT	CASSSGTGTDTQYF
NA	TRBV7-2	TRBD1	TRBJ1-2	TGTGCCAGCAGCGTACAACAGGGGGCGCGGGGCTATGGCTACACCTTC	CASSVQQGARGYGYTF
NA	TRBV30	TRBD1	TRBJ1-2	TGTGCCTGGAGACCCTGGACAGGCCTCTATGGCTACACCTTC	CAWRPWTGLYGYTF
NA	TRBV9	NA	TRBJ1-1	TGTGCCAGCAGCGTAGGAGGGAATCAACAGCGTCAAGCTTTCTTT	CASSVGGNQQRQAFF